The present T cell receptor (beta chain) was sequenced within a study of neurological immune-mediated disorders. In this sample, this clonotype turned up many times. Its target is unknown. Unsorted libraries used 2 million PBMCs kept at -80 degrees C. This CDR3 has 13 residues. Germline-derived CDR1 and CDR2 are SEHNR and FQNEAQ (reference sequence). Trimming removed 1 base at V and 4 bases at J, with 5 bases between. Study-level results: TCR clonal expansion peaked in HTLV-1-associated myelopathy patients and was lowest in multiple sclerosis patients.

MiXCR was run by TCRdb on the 5' RACE reads, yielding one entry per CDR3 protein. The table lists under 90,000 distinct CDR3 sequences, roughly 9.9% of them singletons. Sequencing used PBMCs. The V and J genes are TRBV7-9 and TRBJ1-3; D not certain. The receptor was isolated from a man over 45 in good health. CDR3 sequence: CASSLEQGNTIYF. The CDR3 DNA is TGTGCCAGCAGCTTAGAACAAGGAAACACCATATATTTT.